Shown below are 4 T cell receptor beta chains from a single sample sequenced in a study of T cell repertoires in cytomegalovirus infection. Each CDR3 protein is one row after TCRdb ran MiXCR on the reads. Of under 150,000 distinct CDR3 sequences listed, roughly 9% are singletons. Sequencing was performed on PBMCs. These receptors came from a human donor in good health (CMV status not recorded). Some clones in this sample may be carry-over from other donors' samples.

This clonotype showed up many times. V gene TRBV29-1 combines with J gene TRBJ2-3; 7 bases match TRBD2. Losses at the gene ends were 6 bases for V and 6 bases for J; bases not matched to a gene: 12. Looked up from germline, CDR1 is SQVTM and CDR2 is ANQGSEA. There are 14 residues in the CDR3. The CDR3 is CSVGPSGGMDTQYF. The CDR3 bases are TGCAGCGTGGGCCCTTCGGGGGGAATGGATACGCAGTATTTT.

The sample holds many counts of this clonotype. This chain connects TRBV11-2 to TRBJ2-7; TRBD2 might be the D (5 bases). V was trimmed by 1 base and J by 2 bases, leaving 12 bases between them. Germline CDR1 is SGHAT and CDR2 is FQNNGV. The CDR3 spans 15 residues. The CDR3 is CASSLGAVVAYEQYF. CDR3 nucleotides: TGTGCCAGCAGCTTAGGAGCGGTGGTGGCCTACGAGCAGTACTTC.

This clonotype was counted only a few times. J is TRBJ2-7 and V is TRBV5-6, with D maybe TRBD2 (5 bases). Germline-derived CDR1 and CDR2 are SGHDT and YYEEEE. Trimming removed 1 base from V and 7 bases from J, with 6 bases in between. The CDR3 length is 11 residues. CDR3 loop: CASSLTGEQYF. In nucleotides, the CDR3 is TGTGCCAGCAGCTTGACGGGAGAGCAGTACTTC.

This clonotype appeared many times. The chain combines TRBV7-2 with TRBJ2-5; D is unclear. The germline gives CDR1 SGHTA, CDR2 FQGNSA. The length of the CDR3 is 11 residues. Trimming left V 5 bases short and J 2 bases short, with 3 bases between. The CDR3 region is CASSQQETQYF. The CDR3 bases are TGTGCCAGCAGCCAACAAGAGACCCAGTACTTC.